This T cell receptor beta chain was observed in a study of early T cells in non-severe SARS-CoV-2 infection. Study summary: Chains from this unsorted whole-blood bulk RNA could not be paired. Study conclusions and caveats: VDJdb matching skewed toward anti-spike CD8 responses, missing private and CD4 specificities.

CDR3 size: 13 residues. The V gene's germline CDR1 is MDHEN and CDR2 SYDVKM. The V and J ends lost 5 bases and 1 base respectively, with 8 bases between them. As part of library construction, unique molecular identifiers were attached to individual cDNA molecules. MiXCR was run by TCRdb on the 5' RACE reads, yielding one entry per CDR3 protein. Of around 100,000 distinct CDR3 sequences in the sample, approximately 16% were seen once. In this sample, this clonotype turned up a few times. The antigen is undetermined. The chain couples TRBV28 to TRBJ1-2; weak D call: TRBD1 (6 bases). The TCR was taken from an adult who was a healthcare worker with PCR-confirmed SARS-CoV-2 infection or an uninfected control (not recorded which). The sample comprised whole blood. The CDR3 loop reads CASSRDNNYGYTF. DNA of the CDR3: TGTGCCAGCAGTCGGGACAATAACTATGGCTACACCTTC.